The TCR beta chain described here comes from a study of PD-1 blockade in classical Hodgkin lymphoma. The repertoire was sequenced with immunoSEQ multiplex PCR; TCRdb's copy has only in-frame clones and lacks some. Here the sample spans under 20,000 clones, about 75% being singletons. Stated time point: cycle 4 day 1 (C4D1), after less than 7 weeks of nivolumab. All patients relapsed after autologous stem cell transplantation, and brentuximab vedotin exposure varied. Negative magnetic selection isolated CD4+ T cells from thawed PBMCs. The TCR originated in a human donor with classical Hodgkin lymphoma. This material consisted of CD4+ T cells from blood, taken before the fourth cycle of nivolumab.

The chain's CDR3 is CASSWDTDTQYF. CDR3 coding DNA: TGTGCCAGCAGCTGGGACACAGATACGCAGTATTTT. The J gene is TRBJ2-3, the V gene TRBV5-4; D not resolved. Germline loops: CDR1 SGHNT, CDR2 YYREEE (reference sequence). The CDR3 extends over 12 amino acids. V lost 3 bases and J lost 2, with 4 bases in between. The complete variable domain, with remaining parts taken from reference TRBV5-4 and TRBJ2-3, reads ETGVTQSPTHLIKTRGQQVTLRCSSQSGHNTVSWYQQALGQGPQFIFQYYREEENGRGNFPPRFSGLQFPNYSSELNVNALELDDSALYLCASSWDTDTQYFGPGTRLTVL.